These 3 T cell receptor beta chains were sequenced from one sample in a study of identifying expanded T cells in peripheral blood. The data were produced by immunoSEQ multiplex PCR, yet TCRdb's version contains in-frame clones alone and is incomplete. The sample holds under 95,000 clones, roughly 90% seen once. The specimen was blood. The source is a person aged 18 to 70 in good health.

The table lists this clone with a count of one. CDR3 region: CASSLGLAGYTDTQYF. Written as DNA, the CDR3 is TGTGCCAGCAGCTTGGGACTAGCGGGATACACAGATACGCAGTATTTT. The chain employs TRBV7-2 and TRBJ2-3; 13 nucleotides agree with TRBD2. The CDR3 is made up of 16 amino acids. Germline lookup yields CDR1 SGHTA and CDR2 FQGNSA. After removal of 3 bases from V and 2 bases from J, the junction contained 2 bases not matched to a gene.

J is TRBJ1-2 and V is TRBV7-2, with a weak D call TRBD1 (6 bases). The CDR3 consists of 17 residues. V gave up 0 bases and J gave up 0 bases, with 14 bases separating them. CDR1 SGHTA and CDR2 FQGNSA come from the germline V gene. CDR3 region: CASSLAFGQRANYGYTF. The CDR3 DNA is TGTGCCAGCAGCTTAGCGTTCGGACAGCGAGCTAACTATGGCTACACCTTC.

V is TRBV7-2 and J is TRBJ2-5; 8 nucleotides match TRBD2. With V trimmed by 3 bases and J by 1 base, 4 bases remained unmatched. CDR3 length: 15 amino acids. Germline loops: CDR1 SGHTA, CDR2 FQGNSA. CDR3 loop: CASSFASGLQETQYF. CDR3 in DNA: TGTGCCAGCAGCTTTGCTAGCGGGCTCCAAGAGACCCAGTACTTC.